The 12 T cell receptor beta chains below all came from one sample that was sequenced in a study of neurological immune-mediated disorders. TCRdb itself ran the 5' RACE reads through MiXCR, one entry per CDR3 protein. The sample yields tens of thousands of distinct CDR3 sequences, 3.6% seen once. The sample taken for sequencing was PBMCs. The receptors stem from a man younger than 45 with multiple sclerosis.

This clonotype occurred many times. V gene TRBV29-1 combines with J gene TRBJ2-7; TRBD1 is a possible D gene (5 bases). The CDR3 length is 11 residues. The V gene's germline CDR1 is SQVTM and CDR2 ANQGSEA. With 5 bases removed from V and 3 bases from J, the gap between germline ends came to 8 bases. The CDR3 DNA sequence: TGCAGCGTTAAGGGGAACTACGAGCAGTACTTC. Protein product: CSVKGNYEQYF.

This clonotype was detected a few times. This chain joins TRBV30 and TRBJ1-5, with a weak D call TRBD1 (5 bases). This CDR3 has 15 residues. Germline CDR1 is GTSNPN and CDR2 is SVGIG (reference sequence). V was trimmed by 5 bases and J by 1 base, leaving 15 bases between them. CDR3 protein: CAWSSHTGSNQPQHF. The CDR3 DNA is TGTGCCTGGTCGAGCCACACAGGAAGCAATCAGCCCCAGCATTTT.

The rearrangement links TRBV18 to TRBJ2-7; D is undetermined. In germline, CDR1 is KGHSH, CDR2 LQKENI. V was clipped by 3 bases and J by 0 bases, with 9 bases between them. The CDR3 has 14 residues. The CDR3 loop reads CASSPSRSSYEQYF. The CDR3 bases are TGTGCCAGCTCACCTTCGCGGAGCTCCTACGAGCAGTACTTC.

The table lists this clonotype with many counts. The chain carries TRBV20-1 and TRBJ2-5; the match to TRBD2 covers 8 bases. The CDR3 totals 15 residues. J gave up 1 base and V 3 bases, and 7 bases lay outside the gene matches. Germline lookup yields CDR1 DFQATT and CDR2 SNEGSKA (reference sequence). CDR3 DNA sequence: TGCAGTGCTAGGGAAGCGGGAGTTGCCCAAGAGACCCAGTACTTC. It encodes CSAREAGVAQETQYF.

There are many counts of this clonotype. The rearrangement links TRBV5-5 to TRBJ2-7; 9 nucleotides agree with TRBD1. Trimming at V came to 4 bases and at J to 2 bases, leaving 4 bases not matched to a gene. The CDR3 spans 14 residues. Germline-derived CDR1 and CDR2 are SGHKS and YYEKEE (reference sequence). Written as DNA, the CDR3 is TGTGCCAGCAGCGGGGGGACAGGGACCTACGAGCAGTACTTC. It yields the protein CASSGGTGTYEQYF.

This clonotype was seen repeatedly, ten times or more. The chain combines TRBV7-6 with TRBJ1-1; unclear D gene. The CDR3 consists of 16 residues. Deletions cut 1 base from V and 4 bases from J, with 16 bases between. In germline, CDR1 is SGHVS, CDR2 FNYEAQ. The CDR3 coding sequence is TGTGCCAGCAGCTTAGGCGTAAAGGGAAAGGGCACTGAAGCTTTCTTT. Its protein is CASSLGVKGKGTEAFF. The entire variable domain, with the rest obtained from reference TRBV7-6 and TRBJ1-1, is as follows: GAGVSQSPRYKVTKRGQDVALRCDPISGHVSLYWYRQALGQGPEFLTYFNYEAQQDKSGLPNDRFSAERPEGSISTLTIQRTEQRDSAMYRCASSLGVKGKGTEAFFGQGTRLTVV.

This clonotype was detected many times. V usage is TRBV18 and J usage is TRBJ2-1; 8 bases are shared with TRBD1. CDR3 length: 16 amino acids. V trimming: 1 base; J trimming: 6 bases; junction bases outside the gene matches: 8. Germline CDR1 and CDR2: KGHSH and LQKENI. The CDR3 protein is CASSPLPGQAVNEQFF. The DNA for the CDR3 is TGTGCCAGCTCACCACTCCCGGGACAGGCCGTCAATGAGCAGTTCTTC.

This clonotype showed up many times. This sequence may be a read error, since a much larger clone differs from it by one base. This chain connects TRBV29-1 to TRBJ2-3; TRBD1 is a possible D gene (6 bases). Germline V gene data show CDR1 as SQVTM and CDR2 as ANQGSEA. Trimming took off 3 bases at V and 2 bases at J, with 12 bases between the two ends. This CDR3 comprises 14 residues. This CDR3 reads CSVDDRRTTDTQYF. CDR3 nucleotide sequence: TGCAGCGTTGACGACAGGCGAACCACAGATACGCAGTATTTT.

This clonotype was recorded many times. The chain carries TRBV14 and TRBJ2-6; a possible D gene is TRBD1 (5 bases). V lost 7 bases and J lost 1, with 8 bases in between. Germline assignment: CDR1 SGHDN and CDR2 FVKESK. The CDR3 runs to 14 residues. The CDR3 coding sequence is TGTGCCAGCACCCCAGGGTCTGGGGCCAACGTCCTGACTTTC. It codes for CASTPGSGANVLTF.

This clonotype was recorded many times. The genes are TRBV7-6 and TRBJ2-7; D might be TRBD2 (5 bases). V shed 6 bases and J shed 3 bases, with 15 bases lying between them. CDR1 is SGHVS, CDR2 FNYEAQ, per germline. The CDR3 extends over 14 amino acids. The CDR3 sequence: CASSPDEGNYEQYF. The CDR3 coding sequence is TGTGCCAGCAGTCCTGACGAGGGAAACTACGAGCAGTACTTC.

In its sample, this clonotype was seen many times. One end of the junction does not line up with germline, which may come from a read error. This chain uses TRBV5-1 with TRBJ1-6; perhaps TRBD1 as D (5 bases). CDR1 SGHRS and CDR2 YFSETQ come from the germline V gene. The CDR3 totals 16 residues. The CDR3 DNA sequence: TGCGCCAGCAGCGAAGGGGCGAGCTCCTATAATTCACCCCTCAACTTT. It is translated as CASSEGASSYNSPLNF.

This clonotype has ten or more counts. The chain recombines TRBV5-1 with TRBJ2-2; D call uncertain. Germline assignment: CDR1 SGHRS and CDR2 YFSETQ. V dropped 6 bases and J dropped 2 bases, with 2 bases sitting between them. The length of the CDR3 is 11 residues. The CDR3 coding sequence is TGCGCCAGCACCAACACCGGGGAGCTGTTTTTT. It codes for CASTNTGELFF.